This T cell receptor beta chain derives from a study of cytomegalovirus exposure and HLA in healthy donors. Study-wide context: From HLA-typed donors, an early data release held roughly 89 million unique TCRs.

Findings of the study overall: Per a prior analysis, the majority of TCR beta V segments were productive roughly 87% or roughly 30% of the time. Researchers had no immune exposure information except CMV serostatus available.

The PCR had 60 Vbeta and 13 Jbeta primers. Methods used by the authors: A later analysis counted roughly 74 million unique TCR beta chains, some 11 million shared. This table comes from immunoSEQ multiplex PCR, and its TCRdb copy is limited to in-frame clones, with some not included. V, J and clone size were drawn from that table, and D and trimming were deduced from the DNA. The table includes 150,000 or so clones, around 80% detected once. This clone was detected a few times. Its specificity is unknown. Germline V gene sequence: CDR1 MGHDK, CDR2 SYGVNS. The length of the CDR3 is 15 residues. V lost 3 bases and J lost 2, with 10 bases in between.

The TCR comes from a woman between 40 and 50 years old in good health and CMV-seronegative. Sequencing input: PBMCs. The genes are TRBV25-1 and TRBJ1-4; D might be TRBD1 (6 bases). The CDR3 sequence: CASSDQGHTNEKLFF. DNA for the CDR3: TGTGCCAGCAGTGATCAGGGACACACTAATGAAAAACTGTTTTTT.